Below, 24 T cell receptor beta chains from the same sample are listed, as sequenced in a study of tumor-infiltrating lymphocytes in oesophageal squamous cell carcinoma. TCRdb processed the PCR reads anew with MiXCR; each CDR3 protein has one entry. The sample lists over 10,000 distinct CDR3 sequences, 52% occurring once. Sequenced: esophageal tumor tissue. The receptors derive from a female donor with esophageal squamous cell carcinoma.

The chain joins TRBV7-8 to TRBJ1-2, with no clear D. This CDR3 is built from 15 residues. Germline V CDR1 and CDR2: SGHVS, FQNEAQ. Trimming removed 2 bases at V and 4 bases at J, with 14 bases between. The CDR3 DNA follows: TGTGCCAGCAGCTTAAGGGCCACGGCCCCCTATGGCTACACCTTC. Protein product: CASSLRATAPYGYTF.

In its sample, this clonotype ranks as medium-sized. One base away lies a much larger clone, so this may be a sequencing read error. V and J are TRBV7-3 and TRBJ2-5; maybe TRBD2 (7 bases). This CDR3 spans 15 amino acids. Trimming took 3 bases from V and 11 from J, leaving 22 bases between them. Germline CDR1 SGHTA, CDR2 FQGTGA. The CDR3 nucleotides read TGTGCCAGCAGCTTGGGTGGGGGGGCGTACAATGAGCAGTACTTC. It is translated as CASSLGGGAYNEQYF.

The CDR3: CASSLGTSGSYNEQFF. CDR3 bases: TGTGCCAGCAGCTTAGGGACTAGCGGCTCCTACAATGAGCAGTTCTTC. The J gene is TRBJ2-1, the V gene TRBV7-6; TRBD2 matches 10 bases. Germline V lookup: CDR1 SGHVS, CDR2 FNYEAQ. Trimming at V came to 1 base and at J to 0 bases, leaving 0 bases not matched to a gene. This CDR3 is 16 amino acids long.

CDR3 in amino acids: CSARDRAGEGVETQYF. CDR3 bases: TGCAGTGCTAGAGATCGGGCAGGGGAAGGTGTAGAGACCCAGTACTTC. The rearrangement uses TRBV20-1 and TRBJ2-5; tentatively, D is TRBD1 (6 bases). The CDR3 covers 16 residues. The ends were cut back, 0 bases at V and 4 bases at J, with 18 bases in the middle. In germline, CDR1 is DFQATT, CDR2 SNEGSKA (reference sequence).

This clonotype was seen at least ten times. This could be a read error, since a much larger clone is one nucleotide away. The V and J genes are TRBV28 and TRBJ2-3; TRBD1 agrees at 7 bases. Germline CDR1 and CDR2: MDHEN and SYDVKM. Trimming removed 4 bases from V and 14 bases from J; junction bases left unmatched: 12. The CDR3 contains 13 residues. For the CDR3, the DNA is TGTGCCAGCAGTTCCAGGGGGACCGGGGAGCTGTATTTT. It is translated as CASSSRGTGELYF.

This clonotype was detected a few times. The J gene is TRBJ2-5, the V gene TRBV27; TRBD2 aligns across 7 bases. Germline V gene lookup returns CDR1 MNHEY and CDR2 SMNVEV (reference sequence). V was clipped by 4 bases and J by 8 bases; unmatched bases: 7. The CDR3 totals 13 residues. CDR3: CASSSGLGFTQYF. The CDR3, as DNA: TGTGCCAGCAGTTCCGGACTAGGATTCACCCAGTACTTC.

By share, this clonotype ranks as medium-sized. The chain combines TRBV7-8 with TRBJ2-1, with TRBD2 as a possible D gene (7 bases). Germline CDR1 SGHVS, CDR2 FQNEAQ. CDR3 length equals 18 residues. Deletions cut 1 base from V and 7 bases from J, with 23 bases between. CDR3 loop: CASSLVHAGDRRGNEQFF. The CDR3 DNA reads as TGTGCCAGCAGCTTAGTACACGCCGGCGACAGGCGGGGGAATGAGCAGTTCTTC.

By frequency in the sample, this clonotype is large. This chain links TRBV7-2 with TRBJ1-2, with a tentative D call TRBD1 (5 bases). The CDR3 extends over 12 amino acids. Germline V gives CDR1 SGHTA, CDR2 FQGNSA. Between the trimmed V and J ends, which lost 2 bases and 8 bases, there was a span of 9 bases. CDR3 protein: CASSLLPGGYTF. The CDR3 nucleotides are TGTGCCAGCAGCTTATTGCCAGGGGGCTACACCTTC.

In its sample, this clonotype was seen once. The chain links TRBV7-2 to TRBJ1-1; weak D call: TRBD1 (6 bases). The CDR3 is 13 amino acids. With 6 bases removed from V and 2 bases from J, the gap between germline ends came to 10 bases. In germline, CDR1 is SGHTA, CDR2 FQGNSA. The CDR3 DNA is TGTGCCAGCAGGACACAGGGTAACACTGAAGCTTTCTTT. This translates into CASRTQGNTEAFF. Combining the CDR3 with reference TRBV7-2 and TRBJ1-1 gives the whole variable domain GAGVSQSPSNKVTEKGKDVELRCDPISGHTALYWYRQSLGQGLEFLIYFQGNSAPDKSGLPSDRFSAERTGGSVSTLTIQRTQQEDSAVYLCASRTQGNTEAFFGQGTRLTVV.

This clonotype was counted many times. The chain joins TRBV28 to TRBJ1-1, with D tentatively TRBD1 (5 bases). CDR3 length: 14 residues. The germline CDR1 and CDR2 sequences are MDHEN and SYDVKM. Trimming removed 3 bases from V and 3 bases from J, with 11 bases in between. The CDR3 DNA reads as TGTGCCAGCAGTTTGTCGTTCAGGGACACTGAAGCTTTCTTT. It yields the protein CASSLSFRDTEAFF.

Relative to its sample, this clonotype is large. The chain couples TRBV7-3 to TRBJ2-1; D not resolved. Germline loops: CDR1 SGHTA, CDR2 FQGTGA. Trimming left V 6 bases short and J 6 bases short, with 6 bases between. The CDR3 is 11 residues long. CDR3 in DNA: TGTGCCAGCAGTCTCGGCAATGAGCAGTTCTTC. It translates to CASSLGNEQFF. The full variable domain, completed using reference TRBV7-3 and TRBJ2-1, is GAGVSQTPSNKVTEKGKYVELRCDPISGHTALYWYRQSLGQGPEFLIYFQGTGAADDSGLPNDRFFAVRPEGSVSTLKIQRTERGDSAVYLCASSLGNEQFFGPGTRLTVL.

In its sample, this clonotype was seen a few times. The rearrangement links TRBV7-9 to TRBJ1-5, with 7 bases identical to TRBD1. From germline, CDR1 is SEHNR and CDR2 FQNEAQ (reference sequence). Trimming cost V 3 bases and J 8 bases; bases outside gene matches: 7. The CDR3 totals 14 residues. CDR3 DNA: TGTGCCAGCAGCTTCCAGGGGGGACTTGAGCCCCAGCATTTT. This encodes CASSFQGGLEPQHF.

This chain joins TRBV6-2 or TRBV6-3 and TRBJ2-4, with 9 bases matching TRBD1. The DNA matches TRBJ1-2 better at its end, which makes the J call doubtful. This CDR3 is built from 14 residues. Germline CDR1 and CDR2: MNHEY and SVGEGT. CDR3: CASSDPTGGYGYTF. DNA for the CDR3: TGTGCCAGCAGTGACCCGACAGGGGGCTATGGCTACACCTTC.

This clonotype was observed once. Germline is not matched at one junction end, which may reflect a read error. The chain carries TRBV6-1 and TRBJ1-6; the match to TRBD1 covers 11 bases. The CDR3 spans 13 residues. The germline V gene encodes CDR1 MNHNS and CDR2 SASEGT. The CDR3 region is CASSRTGGDEQYF. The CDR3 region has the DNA TGTGCCAGCAGCAGGACAGGGGGCGACGAGCAGTACTTT.

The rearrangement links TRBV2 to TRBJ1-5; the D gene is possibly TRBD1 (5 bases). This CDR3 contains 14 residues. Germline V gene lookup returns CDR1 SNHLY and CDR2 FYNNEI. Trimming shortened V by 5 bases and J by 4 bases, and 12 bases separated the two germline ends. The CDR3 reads CASSRMTANQPQHF. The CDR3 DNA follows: TGTGCCAGCAGTCGTATGACAGCGAATCAGCCCCAGCATTTT.

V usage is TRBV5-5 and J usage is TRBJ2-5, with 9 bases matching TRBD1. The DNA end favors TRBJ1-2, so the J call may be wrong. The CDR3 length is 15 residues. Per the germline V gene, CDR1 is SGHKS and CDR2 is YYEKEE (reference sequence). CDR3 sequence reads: CASSRTGEDYYGYTF. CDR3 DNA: TGTGCCAGCAGTAGGACAGGGGAGGATTACTATGGCTACACCTTC.

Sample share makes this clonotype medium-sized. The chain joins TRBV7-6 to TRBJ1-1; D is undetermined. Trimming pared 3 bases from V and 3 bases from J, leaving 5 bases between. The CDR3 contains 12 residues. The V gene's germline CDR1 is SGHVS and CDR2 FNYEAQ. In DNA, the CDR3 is TGTGCCAGCAGCTTGCCCGACACTGAAGCTTTCTTT. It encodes CASSLPDTEAFF. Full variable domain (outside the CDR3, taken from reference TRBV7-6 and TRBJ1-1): GAGVSQSPRYKVTKRGQDVALRCDPISGHVSLYWYRQALGQGPEFLTYFNYEAQQDKSGLPNDRFSAERPEGSISTLTIQRTEQRDSAMYRCASSLPDTEAFFGQGTRLTVV.

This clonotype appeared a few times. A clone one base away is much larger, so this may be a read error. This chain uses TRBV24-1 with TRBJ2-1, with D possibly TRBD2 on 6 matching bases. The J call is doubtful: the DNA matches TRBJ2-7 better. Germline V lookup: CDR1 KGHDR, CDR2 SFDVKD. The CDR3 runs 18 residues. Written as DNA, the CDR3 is TGTGCCACCAGTGGTTACCGGGCGGGAAGGAGCTCCTACAATGAGCAGTACTTC. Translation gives CATSGYRAGRSSYNEQYF.

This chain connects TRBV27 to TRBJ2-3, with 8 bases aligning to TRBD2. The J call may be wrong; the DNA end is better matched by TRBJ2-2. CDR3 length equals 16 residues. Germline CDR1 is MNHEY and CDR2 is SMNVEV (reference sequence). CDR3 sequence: CASSGQRERHTGELFF. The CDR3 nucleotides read TGTGCCAGCAGTGGACAGCGGGAGAGGCACACCGGGGAGCTGTTTTTT.

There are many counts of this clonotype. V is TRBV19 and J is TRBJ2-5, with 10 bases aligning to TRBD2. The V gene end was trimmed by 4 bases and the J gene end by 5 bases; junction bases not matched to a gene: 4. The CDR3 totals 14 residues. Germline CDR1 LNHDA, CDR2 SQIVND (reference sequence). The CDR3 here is CASSNSGRRETQYF. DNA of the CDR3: TGTGCCAGTAGTAATAGCGGGAGGCGCGAGACCCAGTACTTC.

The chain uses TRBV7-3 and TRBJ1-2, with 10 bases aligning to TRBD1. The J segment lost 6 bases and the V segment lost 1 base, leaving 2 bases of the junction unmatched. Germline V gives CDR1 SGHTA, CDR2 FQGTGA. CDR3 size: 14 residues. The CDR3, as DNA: TGTGCCAGCAGCTTAAGGGGGACAGGGGATGGCTACACCTTC. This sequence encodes CASSLRGTGDGYTF.

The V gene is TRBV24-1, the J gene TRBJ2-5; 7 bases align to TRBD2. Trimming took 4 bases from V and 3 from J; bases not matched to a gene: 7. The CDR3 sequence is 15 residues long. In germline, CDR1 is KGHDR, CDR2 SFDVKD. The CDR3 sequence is CATSDPSGGKETQYF. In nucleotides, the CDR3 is TGTGCCACCAGTGACCCTAGCGGAGGAAAAGAGACCCAGTACTTC.

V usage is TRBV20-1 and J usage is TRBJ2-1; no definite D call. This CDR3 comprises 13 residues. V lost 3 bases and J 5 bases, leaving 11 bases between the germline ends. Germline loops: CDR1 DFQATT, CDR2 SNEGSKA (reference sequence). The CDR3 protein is CSARSLDNNEQFF. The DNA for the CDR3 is TGCAGTGCTAGGAGCCTAGATAACAATGAGCAGTTCTTC.

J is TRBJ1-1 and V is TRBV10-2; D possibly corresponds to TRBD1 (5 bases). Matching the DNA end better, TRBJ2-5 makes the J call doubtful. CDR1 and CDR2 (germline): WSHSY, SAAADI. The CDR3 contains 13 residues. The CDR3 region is CASTSQGSGTQYF. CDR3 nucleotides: TGCGCCAGCACAAGTCAGGGTTCGGGGACCCAGTACTTC.